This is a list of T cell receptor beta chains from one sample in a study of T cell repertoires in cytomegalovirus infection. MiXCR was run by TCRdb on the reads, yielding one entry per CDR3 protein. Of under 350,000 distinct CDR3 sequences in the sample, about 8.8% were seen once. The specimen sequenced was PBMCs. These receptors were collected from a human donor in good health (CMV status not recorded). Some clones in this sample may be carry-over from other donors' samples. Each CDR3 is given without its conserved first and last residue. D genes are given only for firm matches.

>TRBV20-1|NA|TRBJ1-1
SAPSSGRTNTEAF
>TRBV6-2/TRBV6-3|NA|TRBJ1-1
ASSYGGKAEAF
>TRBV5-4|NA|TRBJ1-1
ASSLDGMGNTEAF
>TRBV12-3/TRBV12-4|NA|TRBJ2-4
ASSQGFKNIQY
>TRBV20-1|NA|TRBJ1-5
SARETVNQPQH
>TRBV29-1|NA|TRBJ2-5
SADTRATQY
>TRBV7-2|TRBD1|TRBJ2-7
ASSLERGPTYEQY
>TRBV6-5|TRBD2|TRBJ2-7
ASSLTGRGGSYEQY
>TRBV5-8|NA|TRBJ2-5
ASSLTVSPQETQY
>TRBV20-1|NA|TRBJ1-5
SAQYSNQPQH
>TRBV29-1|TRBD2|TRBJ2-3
SVDSLAGGPADTQY
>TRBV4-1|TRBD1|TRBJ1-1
ASSPLRGGAEAF
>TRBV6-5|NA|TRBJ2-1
ASSYSPSIYEQF
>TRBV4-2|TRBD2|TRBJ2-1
ASSPRTRNEQF
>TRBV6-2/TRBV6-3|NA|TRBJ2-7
ASSFSRGPYEQY
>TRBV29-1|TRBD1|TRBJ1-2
SVVTGAAFLYGYT
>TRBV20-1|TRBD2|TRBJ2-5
SASYSGGGETQY
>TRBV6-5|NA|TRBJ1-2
ASSYSDRPSYT
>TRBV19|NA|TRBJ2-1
ASSIAQGRGSYNEQF
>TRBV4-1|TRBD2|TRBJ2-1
ASSHPGRWVQRGLSYNEQF
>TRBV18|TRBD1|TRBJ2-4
ASSPPGQGSKNIQY
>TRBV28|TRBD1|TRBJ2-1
ASSLRQGLYNEQF
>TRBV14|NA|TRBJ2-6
ASSLKTSGANVLT
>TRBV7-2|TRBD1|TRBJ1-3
ASSLALADRGNTIY
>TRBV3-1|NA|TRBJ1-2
ASSQGSGYGYT
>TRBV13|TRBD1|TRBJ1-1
ASSFNRGVNTEAF
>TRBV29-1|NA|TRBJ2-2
SVDADRTGELF
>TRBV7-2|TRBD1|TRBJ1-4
ASTLVGTGNEKLF
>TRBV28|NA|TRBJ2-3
ASSFGGEADTQY
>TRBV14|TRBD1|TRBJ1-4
ASSSRQGNEKLF